These 17 T cell receptor beta chains originate from one sample sequenced in a study of cytomegalovirus exposure and HLA in healthy donors. The PCR contained 60 Vbeta and 13 Jbeta primers. Clones were read by immunoSEQ multiplex PCR, and TCRdb kept only the in-frame ones, dropping some. The data contain more than 95,000 clones, approximately 80% of them singletons. Sequencing was performed on PBMCs. These receptors originate from a male donor in good health and CMV-seronegative.

The rearrangement joins TRBV11-2 to TRBJ2-1; 10 bases are a match to TRBD1. Germline CDR1 reads SGHAT; CDR2 reads FQNNGV. The length of the CDR3 is 13 residues. The ends lost 5 bases at V and 9 bases at J; junction bases unmatched: 4. CDR3 protein: CASSAGDRGEQFF. DNA of the CDR3: TGTGCCAGCAGCGCCGGGGACAGGGGTGAGCAGTTCTTC.

The rearrangement links TRBV2 to TRBJ2-7, with 7 bases that match TRBD1. After removal of 7 bases from V and 1 base from J, the junction contained 7 bases not matched to a gene. Germline CDR1 SNHLY, CDR2 FYNNEI. CDR3 size: 14 residues. The CDR3 is CASTGTVISYEQYF. The CDR3 DNA reads TGTGCCAGCACTGGGACAGTCATATCCTACGAGCAGTACTTC.

In the case of this clone: A read error may account for a junction end that differs from germline. This chain links TRBV5-4 with TRBJ2-1; TRBD1 matches 10 bases. The CDR3 covers 14 residues. Germline values: CDR1 SGHNT, CDR2 YYREEE (reference sequence). CDR3 amino acids: CASGLGTGVNEQFF. DNA of the CDR3: TGTGCCAGCGGCTTAGGGACAGGGGTTAATGAGCAGTTCTTC.

The V call is TRBV9, the J call TRBJ2-5; the match to TRBD2 covers 8 bases. CDR3 size: 14 residues. The V and J ends lost 0 bases and 5 bases, in that order; junction bases with no gene match: 3. Germline V gives CDR1 SGDLS, CDR2 YYNGEE. The DNA for the CDR3 is TGTGCCAGCAGCGTAGGAGTAGCGGGGGAGACCCAGTACTTC. It codes for CASSVGVAGETQYF. Complete variable domain (other parts from reference TRBV9 and TRBJ2-5): DSGVTQTPKHLITATGQRVTLRCSPRSGDLSVYWYQQSLDQGLQFLIQYYNGEERAKGNILERFSAQQFPDLHSELNLSSLELGDSALYFCASSVGVAGETQYFGPGTRLLVL.

This chain links TRBV10-3 with TRBJ1-1; D perhaps matches TRBD1 (5 bases). CDR1 and CDR2 (germline): ENHRY, SYGVKD. V dropped 5 bases and J dropped 1 base, with 11 bases sitting between them. The CDR3 sequence is 14 residues long. As DNA, the CDR3 is TGTGCCATCAGTTGGCAGGGCCCGAACACTGAAGCTTTCTTT. It translates to CAISWQGPNTEAFF.

The chain is built from TRBV11-3 and TRBJ2-7; tentative D call: TRBD2 (5 bases). V was shortened by 5 bases and J by 5 bases, with 19 bases between the two germline ends. The CDR3 length is 15 residues. The V gene's germline CDR1 is SGHNT and CDR2 YENEEA. The CDR3 nucleotides are TGTGCCAGCAGCCCCTCGAGGGTTGGTTCCCACGAGCAGTACTTC. It translates to CASSPSRVGSHEQYF.

J is TRBJ1-1 and V is TRBV7-2; tentatively, D is TRBD1 (6 bases). The CDR3 has 13 residues. The germline V gene encodes CDR1 SGHTA and CDR2 FQGNSA. V was clipped by 7 bases and J by 9 bases, with 18 bases between them. This CDR3 reads CASNPTGLSQAFF. CDR3 in DNA: TGTGCCAGCAACCCGACAGGATTAAGTCAAGCTTTCTTT.

This clone was observed a few times. The genes are TRBV4-2 and TRBJ2-7; 9 bases align to TRBD2. Trimming cost V 1 base and J 6 bases; bases outside gene matches: 16. Germline V gene sequence: CDR1 LGHNA, CDR2 YNFKEQ. This CDR3 is built from 18 residues. CDR3 DNA: TGTGCCAGCAGCCAAGCCCCGCTAGCGGGAAGTCCCAGTGCCGAGCAGTACTTC. Translated, it gives CASSQAPLAGSPSAEQYF.

CDR3 amino acids: CASSARRGGAQDTQYF. CDR3 coding DNA: TGTGCCAGCAGCGCCCGACGAGGAGGGGCCCAGGATACGCAGTATTTT. The rearrangement joins TRBV9 to TRBJ2-3, with D perhaps matching TRBD2 (6 bases). V was shortened by 3 bases and J by 6 bases, with 20 bases between the two germline ends. The germline V gene has CDR1 SGDLS and CDR2 YYNGEE. The CDR3 runs 16 residues.

This rearrangement joins TRBV7-9 to TRBJ1-2, with TRBD1 matching over 8 bases. The CDR3 is 13 residues long. The germline V gene has CDR1 SEHNR and CDR2 FQNEAQ (reference sequence). CDR3 sequence (DNA): TGTTCCACCGTAAATACAGGGGGGTATGGCTACACCTTC. Translation: CSTVNTGGYGYTF.

The rearrangement links TRBV14 to TRBJ1-2; D not resolved. Trimming took off 4 bases at V and 8 bases at J, with 11 bases between the two ends. This CDR3 is 12 amino acids long. Germline loops: CDR1 SGHDN, CDR2 FVKESK. The CDR3 sequence is CASSPVFGGYTF. Here the CDR3 DNA reads TGTGCCAGCAGCCCCGTATTCGGGGGCTACACCTTC.

In its sample, this clone was seen a few times. The V gene is TRBV9, the J gene TRBJ2-1; D remains unclear. The CDR3 is 13 amino acids. Germline CDR1 SGDLS, CDR2 YYNGEE. Deletions cut 4 bases from V and 6 bases from J, with 11 bases between. The CDR3 sequence: CASSLQVFNEQFF. The CDR3 DNA sequence: TGTGCCAGCAGCCTCCAGGTTTTCAATGAGCAGTTCTTC.

V and J are TRBV7-3 and TRBJ2-2; TRBD2 agrees at 10 bases. Per germline, CDR1 SGHTA and CDR2 FQGTGA. CDR3 length: 16 residues. Trimming took 1 base from V and 4 from J; bases not matched to a gene: 3. CDR3 amino acids: CASSLRTSGGTGELFF. CDR3 sequence (DNA): TGTGCCAGCAGCTTAAGGACTAGCGGCGGCACCGGGGAGCTGTTTTTT.

The chain employs TRBV5-6 and TRBJ2-3, with D possibly being TRBD2 (5 bases). Trimming shortened V by 0 bases and J by 2 bases, and 10 bases separated the two germline ends. This CDR3 spans 15 amino acids. CDR1 and CDR2 (germline): SGHDT, YYEEEE. CDR3 sequence: CASSLVASFTDTQYF. The CDR3 nucleotides are TGTGCCAGCAGCTTGGTCGCTAGCTTCACAGATACGCAGTATTTT.

This chain links TRBV30 with TRBJ2-6; D remains unclear. The CDR3 length is 18 residues. Germline CDR1 is GTSNPN and CDR2 is SVGIG (reference sequence). V was shortened by 0 bases and J by 0 bases, with 15 bases between the two germline ends. CDR3 nucleotide sequence: TGTGCCTGGAGTGTACCCCCATCGAGGAACTCTGGGGCCAACGTCCTGACTTTC. Its protein product is CAWSVPPSRNSGANVLTF. Variable domain in full (rest from reference TRBV30 and TRBJ2-6): SQTIHQWPATLVQPVGSPLSLECTVEGTSNPNLYWYRQAAGRGLQLLFYSVGIGQISSEVPQNLSASRPQDRQFILSSKKLLLSDSGFYLCAWSVPPSRNSGANVLTFGAGSRLTVL.

The chain is built from TRBV27 and TRBJ2-1; the D gene is possibly TRBD2 (7 bases). This CDR3 has 17 amino acids. Germline lookup yields CDR1 MNHEY and CDR2 SMNVEV (reference sequence). V gave up 7 bases and J gave up 1 base, with 20 bases separating them. CDR3: CASTNPGGRPSYNEQFF. CDR3 bases: TGTGCCAGCACCAACCCCGGGGGGCGCCCTTCCTACAATGAGCAGTTCTTC.

The chain joins TRBV14 to TRBJ2-3, with 10 bases matching TRBD2. V trimming: 4 bases; J trimming: 1 base; junction bases outside the gene matches: 2. The CDR3 is 15 residues long. Germline-derived CDR1 and CDR2 are SGHDN and FVKESK. For the CDR3, the DNA is TGTGCCAGCAGCCCCCTAGCGGGAGGCACAGATACGCAGTATTTT. This codes for CASSPLAGGTDTQYF.